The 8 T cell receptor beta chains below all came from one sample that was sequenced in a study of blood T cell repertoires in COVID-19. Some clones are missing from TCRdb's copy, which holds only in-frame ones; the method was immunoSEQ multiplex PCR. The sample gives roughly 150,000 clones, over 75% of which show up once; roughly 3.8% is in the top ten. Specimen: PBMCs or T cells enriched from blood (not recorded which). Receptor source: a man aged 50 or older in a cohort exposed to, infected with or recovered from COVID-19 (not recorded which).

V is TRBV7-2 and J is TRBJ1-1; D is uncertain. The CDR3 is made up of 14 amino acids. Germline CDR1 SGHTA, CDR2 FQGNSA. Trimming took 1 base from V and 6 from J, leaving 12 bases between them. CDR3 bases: TGTGCCAGCAGCTTAGGCCGACATCAGGCTGAAGCTTTCTTT. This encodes CASSLGRHQAEAFF. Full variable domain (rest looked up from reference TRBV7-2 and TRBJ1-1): GAGVSQSPSNKVTEKGKDVELRCDPISGHTALYWYRQSLGQGLEFLIYFQGNSAPDKSGLPSDRFSAERTGGSVSTLTIQRTQQEDSAVYLCASSLGRHQAEAFFGQGTRLTVV.

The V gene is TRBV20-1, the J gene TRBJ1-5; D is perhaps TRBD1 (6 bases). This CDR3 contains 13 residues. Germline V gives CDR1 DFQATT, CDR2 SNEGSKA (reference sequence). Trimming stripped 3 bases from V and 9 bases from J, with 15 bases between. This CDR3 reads CSASGGGAGPQHF. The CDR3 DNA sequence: TGCAGTGCTAGTGGCGGGGGGGCAGGGCCCCAGCATTTT.

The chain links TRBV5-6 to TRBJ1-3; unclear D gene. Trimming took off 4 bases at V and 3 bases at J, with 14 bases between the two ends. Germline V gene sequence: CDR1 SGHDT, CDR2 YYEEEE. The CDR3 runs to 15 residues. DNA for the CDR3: TGTGCCAGCAGCCTTCCGGCGGGTGATGGAAACACCATATATTTT. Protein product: CASSLPAGDGNTIYF.

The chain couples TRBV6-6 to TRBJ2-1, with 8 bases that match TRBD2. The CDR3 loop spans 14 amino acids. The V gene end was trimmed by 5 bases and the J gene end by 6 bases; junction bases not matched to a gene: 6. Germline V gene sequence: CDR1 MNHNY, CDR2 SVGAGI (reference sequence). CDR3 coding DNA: TGTGCCAGCAGTGTAGCGGGGTGGGGCAATGAGCAGTTCTTC. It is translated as CASSVAGWGNEQFF.

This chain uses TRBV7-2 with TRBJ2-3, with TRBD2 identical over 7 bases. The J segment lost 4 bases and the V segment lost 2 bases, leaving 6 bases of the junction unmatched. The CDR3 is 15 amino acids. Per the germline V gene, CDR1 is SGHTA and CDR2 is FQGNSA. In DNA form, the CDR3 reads TGTGCCAGCAGCTTAAGCGGGGTTGTCGCAGATACGCAGTATTTT. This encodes CASSLSGVVADTQYF. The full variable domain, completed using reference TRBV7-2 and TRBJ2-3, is GAGVSQSPSNKVTEKGKDVELRCDPISGHTALYWYRQSLGQGLEFLIYFQGNSAPDKSGLPSDRFSAERTGGSVSTLTIQRTQQEDSAVYLCASSLSGVVADTQYFGPGTRLTVL.

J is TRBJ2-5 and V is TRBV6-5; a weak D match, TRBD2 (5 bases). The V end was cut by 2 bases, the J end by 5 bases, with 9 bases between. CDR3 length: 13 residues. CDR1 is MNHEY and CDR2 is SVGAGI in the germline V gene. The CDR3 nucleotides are TGTGCCAGCAGTTACCAGAGGGTGGAGACCCAGTACTTC. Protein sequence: CASSYQRVETQYF.

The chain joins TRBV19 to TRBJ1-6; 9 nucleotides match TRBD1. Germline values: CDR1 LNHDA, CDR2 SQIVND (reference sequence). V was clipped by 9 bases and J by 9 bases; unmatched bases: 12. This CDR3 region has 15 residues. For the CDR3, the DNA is TGTGCCAGCCACCCGACAGGGGGGAATGCTTCACCCCTCCACTTT. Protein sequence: CASHPTGGNASPLHF.

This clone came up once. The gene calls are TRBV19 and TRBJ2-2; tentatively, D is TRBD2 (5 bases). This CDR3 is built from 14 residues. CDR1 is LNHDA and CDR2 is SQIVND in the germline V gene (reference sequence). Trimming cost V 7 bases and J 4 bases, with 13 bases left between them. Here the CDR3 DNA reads TGTGCCAGTAAGAGAGGGCAAAGCACCGGGGAGCTGTTTTTT. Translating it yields CASKRGQSTGELFF.